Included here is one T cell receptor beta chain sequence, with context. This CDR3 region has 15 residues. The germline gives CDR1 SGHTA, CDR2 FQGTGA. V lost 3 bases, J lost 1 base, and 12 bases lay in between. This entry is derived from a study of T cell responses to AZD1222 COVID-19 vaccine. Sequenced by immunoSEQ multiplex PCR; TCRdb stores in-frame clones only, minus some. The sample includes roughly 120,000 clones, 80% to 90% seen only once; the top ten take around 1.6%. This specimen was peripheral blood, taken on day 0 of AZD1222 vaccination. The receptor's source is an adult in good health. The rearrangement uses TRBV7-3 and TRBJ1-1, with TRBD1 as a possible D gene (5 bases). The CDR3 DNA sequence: TGTGCCAGCAGCTTCGATCGGGGCAGGAACACTGAAGCTTTCTTT. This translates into CASSFDRGRNTEAFF.